This entry lists 22 T cell receptor beta chains sequenced from one sample in a study of blood T cell repertoires in COVID-19. The data were produced by immunoSEQ multiplex PCR, yet TCRdb's version contains in-frame clones alone and is incomplete. The repertoire holds more than 95,000 clones, with approximately 90% as singletons. What was sequenced was peripheral blood. These receptors were taken from a man over 45 in a cohort sampled during active COVID-19.

The chain links TRBV28 to TRBJ2-3; 10 nucleotides line up with TRBD2. The CDR3 extends over 17 amino acids. With V trimmed by 5 bases and J by 5 bases, 13 bases remained unmatched. Germline CDR1 reads MDHEN; CDR2 reads SYDVKM. The CDR3 nucleotides are TGTGCCAGCAGTCTTCAACACAGCGGGGGGGCCCTAGATACGCAGTATTTT. This gives the protein CASSLQHSGGALDTQYF.

This chain joins TRBV18 and TRBJ2-3; weak D call: TRBD2 (5 bases). This CDR3 spans 14 amino acids. CDR1 and CDR2 (germline): KGHSH, LQKENI. V lost 2 bases and J 2 bases, leaving 8 bases between the germline ends. CDR3: CASSPISDTDTQYF. DNA of the CDR3: TGTGCCAGCTCACCAATTAGCGACACAGATACGCAGTATTTT.

The gene calls are TRBV6-5 and TRBJ1-1; D is unresolved. Germline CDR1 is MNHEY and CDR2 is SVGAGI. The CDR3 is made up of 15 amino acids. Trimming took off 6 bases at V and 0 bases at J, with 14 bases between the two ends. In DNA form, the CDR3 reads TGTGCCAGCAGGCTAATGTCGGGAGTGAACACTGAAGCTTTCTTT. Encoded protein: CASRLMSGVNTEAFF.

The rearrangement links TRBV11-2 to TRBJ1-4; 10 nucleotides match TRBD1. The CDR3 runs 15 residues. Per germline, CDR1 SGHAT and CDR2 FQNNGV. Trimming at V came to 5 bases and at J to 8 bases, leaving 8 bases not matched to a gene. In nucleotides, the CDR3 is TGTGCCAGCAGCCCCCGGGACAGGGGCTCCGAAAAACTGTTTTTT. This translates into CASSPRDRGSEKLFF. Combining the CDR3 with reference TRBV11-2 and TRBJ1-4 gives the whole variable domain EAGVAQSPRYKIIEKRQSVAFWCNPISGHATLYWYQQILGQGPKLLIQFQNNGVVDDSQLPKDRFSAERLKGVDSTLKIQPAKLEDSAVYLCASSPRDRGSEKLFFGSGTQLSVL.

The count of this clone is one. The chain is built from TRBV6-5 and TRBJ1-1; weak D call: TRBD1 (5 bases). This CDR3 contains 13 residues. Trimming pared 7 bases from V and 1 base from J, leaving 10 bases between. Germline loops: CDR1 MNHEY, CDR2 SVGAGI. CDR3 loop: CASKPQGNTEAFF. For the CDR3, the DNA is TGTGCCAGCAAACCCCAGGGGAACACTGAAGCTTTCTTT.

The chain uses TRBV11-2 and TRBJ1-5; D call uncertain. The CDR3 extends over 13 amino acids. Germline CDR1 and CDR2: SGHAT and FQNNGV. V gave up 0 bases and J gave up 5 bases, with 5 bases separating them. The CDR3 sequence is CASSLDRYQPQHF. CDR3 nucleotide sequence: TGTGCCAGCAGCTTAGATCGGTATCAGCCCCAGCATTTT.

With regard to this clone: Other DNA sequences in the same sample also yield this CDR3. The chain links TRBV4-3 to TRBJ2-3, with D tentatively TRBD2 (6 bases). This CDR3 has 13 residues. V lost 0 bases and J 6 bases, leaving 7 bases between the germline ends. Germline lookup yields CDR1 LGHNA and CDR2 YSLEER. This chain's CDR3 is CASSQDGGDTQYF. CDR3 DNA sequence: TGCGCCAGCAGCCAAGACGGGGGTGATACGCAGTATTTT.

The chain is built from TRBV2 and TRBJ2-7; 12 nucleotides align to TRBD1. CDR3 length: 15 amino acids. The J segment lost 3 bases and the V segment lost 3 bases, leaving 3 bases of the junction unmatched. Germline V gene sequence: CDR1 SNHLY, CDR2 FYNNEI. The CDR3 nucleotides are TGTGCCAGCAGTGAGGGACAGGGGGCCTACTACGAGCAGTACTTC. Translating gives CASSEGQGAYYEQYF.

This sequence joins TRBV19 and TRBJ1-2; TRBD1 matches at 11 bases. CDR3 length: 15 amino acids. CDR1 and CDR2 (germline): LNHDA, SQIVND (reference sequence). J lost 5 bases, V lost 4 bases, and 6 bases had no gene match. In nucleotides, the CDR3 is TGTGCCAGTAGTACCCGTGGGACAGGGGGATATGGCTACACCTTC. Its translation: CASSTRGTGGYGYTF. Variable domain in full (rest from reference TRBV19 and TRBJ1-2): DGGITQSPKYLFRKEGQNVTLSCEQNLNHDAMYWYRQDPGQGLRLIYYSQIVNDFQKGDIAEGYSVSREKKESFPLTVTSAQKNPTAFYLCASSTRGTGGYGYTFGSGTRLTVV.

The chain combines TRBV7-3 with TRBJ2-7, with TRBD1 matching 7 bases. Germline values: CDR1 SGHTA, CDR2 FQGTGA. This CDR3 comprises 14 residues. The trim removed 5 bases at V and 7 bases at J, leaving 11 bases unmatched. The CDR3 is CASSRTGPSGEQYF. The CDR3, as DNA: TGTGCCAGCAGCAGGACAGGACCCTCTGGGGAGCAGTACTTC.

The chain combines TRBV18 with TRBJ2-7, with 7 bases aligning to TRBD2. This CDR3 region has 15 residues. Germline values: CDR1 KGHSH, CDR2 LQKENI. Losses at the gene ends were 2 bases for V and 0 bases for J; bases not matched to a gene: 4. The CDR3 protein is CASSPTGTNSYEQYV. The CDR3 DNA reads as TGTGCCAGCTCACCAACCGGGACTAACTCCTACGAGCAGTACGTC.

The genes are TRBV28 and TRBJ1-2, with D tentatively TRBD1 (6 bases). V was cut by 6 bases and J by 7 bases, with 18 bases left in between. CDR1 is MDHEN, CDR2 SYDVKM, per germline. This CDR3 region has 14 residues. CDR3 sequence reads: CASSRLRGRSGYTF. The CDR3 nucleotides are TGTGCCAGCAGCCGATTGCGGGGGCGAAGTGGCTACACCTTC.

This chain joins TRBV19 and TRBJ1-5; D gene ambiguous. This CDR3 region has 13 residues. The germline V gene encodes CDR1 LNHDA and CDR2 SQIVND (reference sequence). The V and J ends lost 1 base and 4 bases respectively, with 5 bases between them. CDR3 protein: CASSIGVNQPQHF. DNA for the CDR3: TGTGCCAGTAGTATAGGCGTTAATCAGCCCCAGCATTTT. Complete variable domain (other parts from reference TRBV19 and TRBJ1-5): DGGITQSPKYLFRKEGQNVTLSCEQNLNHDAMYWYRQDPGQGLRLIYYSQIVNDFQKGDIAEGYSVSREKKESFPLTVTSAQKNPTAFYLCASSIGVNQPQHFGDGTRLSIL.

V usage is TRBV21-1 and J usage is TRBJ2-1; the tabulated D call, TRBD1, remains unverified against the DNA. TRBV21-1 is a pseudogene locus. The CDR3 spans 13 residues. CDR3 in DNA: TGTGCCATCCCGGGACAGGGCGCCGATGAGCAGTTCTTC. Translation: CAIPGQGADEQFF.

The chain carries TRBV10-3 and TRBJ2-1, with 11 nucleotides matching TRBD2. CDR1 ENHRY and CDR2 SYGVKD come from the germline V gene. V gave up 6 bases and J gave up 5 bases; unmatched junction bases: 3. The CDR3 consists of 14 residues. The chain's CDR3 is CAISGSGGDNEQFF. DNA for the CDR3: TGTGCCATCAGCGGTAGCGGGGGGGACAATGAGCAGTTCTTC.

The genes are TRBV3-1 (or the pseudogene TRBV3-2) and TRBJ1-4; no firm D call. The length of the CDR3 is 15 residues. Germline V gene sequence: CDR1 LGHDT, CDR2 YNNKEL (reference sequence). Trimming took off 4 bases at V and 2 bases at J, with 11 bases between the two ends. CDR3 sequence (DNA): TGTGCCAGCAGCCCACGAACGGTGACTAATGAAAAACTGTTTTTT. It codes for CASSPRTVTNEKLFF.

V and J are TRBV29-1 and TRBJ1-1; D possibly corresponds to TRBD1 (6 bases). Germline values: CDR1 SQVTM, CDR2 ANQGSEA. The CDR3 runs to 11 residues. CDR3 in amino acids: CSFRGNTEAFF. Written as DNA, the CDR3 is TGCAGTTTCAGGGGGAACACTGAAGCTTTCTTT. The full variable domain, rest sourced from reference TRBV29-1 and TRBJ1-1, is SAVISQKPSRDICQRGTSLTIQCQVDSQVTMMFWYRQQPGQSLTLIATANQGSEATYESGFVIDKFPISRPNLTFSTLTVSNMSPEDSSIYLCSFRGNTEAFFGQGTRLTVV.

The chain couples TRBV6-5 to TRBJ2-2, with unresolved D. Per germline, CDR1 MNHEY and CDR2 SVGAGI. Trimming left V 5 bases short and J 2 bases short, with 3 bases between. The CDR3 is made up of 12 amino acids. The DNA for the CDR3 is TGTGCCAGCAGTCCAAACACCGGGGAGCTGTTTTTT. Translated, it gives CASSPNTGELFF.

CDR3 nucleotide sequence: TGTGCCAGCACCATTACGCAGACAGGTAACACTGAAGCTTTCTTT. This translates into CASTITQTGNTEAFF. This rearrangement joins TRBV11-2 to TRBJ1-1; TRBD1 might be the D (6 bases). CDR1 is SGHAT and CDR2 is FQNNGV in the germline V gene. This CDR3 spans 15 amino acids. Trimming removed 7 bases from V and 2 bases from J, with 17 bases in between.

This chain uses TRBV19 with TRBJ2-2; D ambiguous. The germline V gene encodes CDR1 LNHDA and CDR2 SQIVND (reference sequence). This CDR3 is built from 13 residues. The V gene lost 5 bases and the J gene lost 7 bases, with 11 bases spanning the gap. Here the CDR3 DNA reads TGTGCCAGTAGTGCCCTCGGTGGCGGGGAGCTGTTTTTT. Translated: CASSALGGGELFF.

This sequence joins TRBV9 and TRBJ2-3; D call uncertain. V was cut by 6 bases and J by 3 bases, with 17 bases left in between. The CDR3 is made up of 15 amino acids. Germline CDR1 and CDR2: SGDLS and YYNGEE. DNA of the CDR3: TGTGCCAGCAACCCTGGAGAGTTGGCAACAGATACGCAGTATTTT. Protein: CASNPGELATDTQYF. The full variable domain, rest sourced from reference TRBV9 and TRBJ2-3, is DSGVTQTPKHLITATGQRVTLRCSPRSGDLSVYWYQQSLDQGLQFLIQYYNGEERAKGNILERFSAQQFPDLHSELNLSSLELGDSALYFCASNPGELATDTQYFGPGTRLTVL.

The J gene is TRBJ2-2, the V gene TRBV5-1; D unresolved. CDR3 length: 14 amino acids. CDR1 and CDR2 (germline): SGHRS, YFSETQ. Trimming left V 0 bases short and J 5 bases short, with 8 bases between. CDR3: CASSLAHGTGELFF. The CDR3 DNA follows: TGCGCCAGCAGCTTGGCCCACGGGACCGGGGAGCTGTTTTTT.